This T cell receptor beta chain was observed in a study of cytomegalovirus exposure and HLA in healthy donors. General study points: There were a few CMV-associated chains whose specificity for CMV antigens was confirmed in vitro. The tendency of first-cohort TCR clusters to co-occur in the 120 validation repertoires was identified by a subsequent analysis.

Sequencing used immunoSEQ multiplex PCR; TCRdb keeps in-frame clones, though not all of them. The sample has just under 65,000 clones, approximately 95% seen once; the top ten hold more than 6.5%. With respect to this clone: What it binds is unknown.

Sequencing was performed on PBMCs. The receptor comes from a woman under 30 in good health and CMV-seropositive.

This CDR3 reads CASSPRGGANTGELFF. The CDR3, as DNA: TGTGCCAGCAGCCCCAGAGGCGGCGCGAACACCGGGGAGCTGTTTTTT. The rearrangement uses TRBV7-3 and TRBJ2-2; no reliable D call. The CDR3 length is 16 residues. V gave up 5 bases and J gave up 0 bases, with 13 bases separating them. Per germline, CDR1 SGHTA and CDR2 FQGTGA.